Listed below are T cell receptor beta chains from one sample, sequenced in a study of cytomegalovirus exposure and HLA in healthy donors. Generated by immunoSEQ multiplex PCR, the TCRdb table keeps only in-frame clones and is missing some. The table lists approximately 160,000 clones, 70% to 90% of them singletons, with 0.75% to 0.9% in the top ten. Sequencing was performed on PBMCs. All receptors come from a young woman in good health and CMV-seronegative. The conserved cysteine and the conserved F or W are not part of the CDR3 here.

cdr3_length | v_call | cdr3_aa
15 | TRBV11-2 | ASSWLTGTGGADTQY
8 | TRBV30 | AWSLGEQF
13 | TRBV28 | ASSYSPGTVYGYT
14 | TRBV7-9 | ASSDRQGEDAYEQY
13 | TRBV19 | ASKRTTGVQETQY
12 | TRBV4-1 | ASSPYRSSYEQY
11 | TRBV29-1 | SAALGSAGEQF
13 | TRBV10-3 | ATSHVGVVSDTQY
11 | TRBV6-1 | ASSEPGNQPQH
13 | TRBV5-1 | ASSSGGEGTDTQY
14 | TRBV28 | ASSFSDKFNTDTQY
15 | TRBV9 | ASSLTGGGGQHNEQF
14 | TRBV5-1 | ASSSGAGGYTDTQY
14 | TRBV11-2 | ASSFPTSGSYNEQF
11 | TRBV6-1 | ASKWDNQETQY
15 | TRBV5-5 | ASSRTPTSGRVNEQF
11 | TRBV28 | ASTEGFSNGYT
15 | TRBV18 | ASSPVAQTSSNQPQH
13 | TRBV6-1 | ASSEQAGVRYEQY
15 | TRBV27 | ASRQLAGVKVADTQY
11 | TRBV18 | ASSPSYTDTQY
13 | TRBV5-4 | ASSLAGGGRNEQF
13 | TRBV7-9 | ASSLGGQGDPKAF
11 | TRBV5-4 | ASSIRQPGTQY
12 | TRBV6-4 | ASSDPPGSYEQY
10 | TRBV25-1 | ASSGPRWEQY
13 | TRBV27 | ASSSDRGTADGYT
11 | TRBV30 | AWNPGGGNGYT
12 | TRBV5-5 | ASRESYMEETQY
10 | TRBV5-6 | ASSVGQSEQY
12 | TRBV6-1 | ASSVLPRTDTQY
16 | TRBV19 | ASSREVGDLYSNQPQH
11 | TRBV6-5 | ASSYGLGETQY
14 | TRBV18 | ASSLNTGHPNTEAF
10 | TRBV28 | ASRYRVYDYT
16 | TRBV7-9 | ASSLASPWQYSSYEQY
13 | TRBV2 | ASSGQATSTDTQY
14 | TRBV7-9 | ASSFSGHRLDNEQF
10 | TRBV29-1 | SVVGSSYEQY
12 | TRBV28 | AEAGGSLTDTQY
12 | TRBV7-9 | ASSLAGGQETQY
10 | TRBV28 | ASRGQGLVQF
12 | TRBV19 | ASSLGTIGHGYT
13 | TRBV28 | ASSLSGQGVYGYT